These T cell receptor beta chains were read from a single sample in a study of cytomegalovirus exposure and HLA in healthy donors. Sequencing was performed with immunoSEQ multiplex PCR; in TCRdb, only in-frame clones are kept and a portion is missing. Among about 120,000 clones listed, 80% were seen once. Sequencing input: PBMCs. The receptor set was obtained from a female donor in good health and CMV-seropositive. CDR3s include the opening cysteine and the closing phenylalanine or tryptophan. Fields, in order: CDR3 protein, V gene, J gene.

CDR3 protein: CASSSDDTGWNIQYF
V gene: TRBV28
J gene: TRBJ2-4

CDR3 protein: CASSLWGRPTDTQYF
V gene: TRBV5-6
J gene: TRBJ2-3

CDR3 protein: CASSYGVGSEAFF
V gene: TRBV6-5
J gene: TRBJ1-1

CDR3 protein: CASSVATGTYEQYF
V gene: TRBV9
J gene: TRBJ2-7

CDR3 protein: CASSPGPRETQYF
V gene: TRBV7-2
J gene: TRBJ2-5

CDR3 protein: CASSEIATVTFF
V gene: TRBV6-1
J gene: TRBJ1-1

CDR3 protein: CASKESGELFF
V gene: TRBV6-1
J gene: TRBJ2-2

CDR3 protein: CASSRGQYNEQFF
V gene: TRBV11-2
J gene: TRBJ2-1

CDR3 protein: CASSFRFGHVNIQYF
V gene: TRBV7-2
J gene: TRBJ2-4

CDR3 protein: CASSREGQDGYTF
V gene: TRBV18
J gene: TRBJ1-2

CDR3 protein: CASSPAGTGGWEQYF
V gene: TRBV6-5
J gene: TRBJ2-7

CDR3 protein: CASSSRTSGGAETQYF
V gene: TRBV11-2
J gene: TRBJ2-5

CDR3 protein: CASRPTGIGETQYF
V gene: TRBV2
J gene: TRBJ2-5

CDR3 protein: CASSFVRGSSYEQYF
V gene: TRBV28
J gene: TRBJ2-7

CDR3 protein: CASSASPGLNTEAFF
V gene: TRBV6-1
J gene: TRBJ1-1

CDR3 protein: CASSPFGTPGNTIYF
V gene: TRBV18
J gene: TRBJ1-3

CDR3 protein: CASSSTGVYGYTF
V gene: TRBV27
J gene: TRBJ1-2

CDR3 protein: CASTQDREWGYTF
V gene: TRBV19
J gene: TRBJ1-2

CDR3 protein: CASSSTVSGASTDTQYF
V gene: TRBV7-9
J gene: TRBJ2-3

CDR3 protein: CASSFPGQGYYEQYF
V gene: TRBV11-1
J gene: TRBJ2-7

CDR3 protein: CASSPTPQDSPLHF
V gene: TRBV18
J gene: TRBJ1-6

CDR3 protein: CASSGRNEEPEHGYTF
V gene: TRBV6-1
J gene: TRBJ1-2

CDR3 protein: CASSRMTTQGIGEKLFF
V gene: TRBV2
J gene: TRBJ1-4

CDR3 protein: CASSRGGMNTEAFF
V gene: TRBV5-4
J gene: TRBJ1-1

CDR3 protein: CASSQGQLASGNTIYF
V gene: TRBV7-2
J gene: TRBJ1-3

CDR3 protein: CASSESGRAQHF
V gene: TRBV2
J gene: TRBJ1-5

CDR3 protein: CASSLAGISSGNTIYF
V gene: TRBV7-9
J gene: TRBJ1-3

CDR3 protein: CASSEWPPSNQPQHF
V gene: TRBV6-1
J gene: TRBJ1-5

CDR3 protein: CASSRSGDSYNSPLHF
V gene: TRBV2
J gene: TRBJ1-6